Listed here is a single T cell receptor beta chain. In this sample, this clone turned up once. The target of this receptor is not known. Base-call qualities are not available, and no considerably larger clone is one nucleotide away. The CDR3 regions of human TCRbeta chains were analyzed by immunosequencing. The authors' pipeline ran thus. TCRs in the repertoires were matched against a reference library of SARS-CoV-2-specific TCRs that had been generated with the MIRA antigen-specificity platform. Breadth was defined as the fraction of unique TCRs that were SARS-CoV-2-associated, and depth was defined as the fraction of total T cells that were SARS-CoV-2-associated. Using the MIRA data, each spike-specific TCR was mapped to the spike region that the TCR reacts to and placed in a CD4 or CD8 class. Log10-transformed breadth and depth values were compared by one-way ANOVA with Sidak's multiple comparisons tests. Here the immuneACCESS table is served through TCRdb, limited to in-frame sequences with V and J called. Missing clones are a known gap in these copies; in checked studies unresolved V genes cover under half, and the rest lacks a known reason. V, J and clone size are those of that table, while D and trimming were read from the DNA. Present in this sample are some 130,000 clones, 70% to 90% of which were seen just once. The ten largest clones capture around 24% of the sample.

Reading the label with the study, this specimen's time point is: baseline before first vaccination. Vaccinee samples came from UK trials COV001 and COV002, including a single-blind randomized controlled phase 2/3 trial of AZD1222 (ChAdOx1 nCoV-19) in healthy adults. Trial participant PBMC samples were collected at day 0 and day 28 after the second dose for TCRbeta chain sequencing. The data were taken from a study of T cell responses to AZD1222 COVID-19 vaccine (dated by TCRdb to the early 2020s). For the wider study: AZD1222 recipients given second doses at about 4 weeks or at about 12 weeks were pooled, since spike-specific TCR depth and breadth were not found to differ between the two schedules. Trial participants were enrolled into age subgroups of 18-55, 56-69 and 70-plus years, which contained around 150, 29 and 61 TCR-sequenced participants, respectively. TCR sequencing covered over 230 trial participants: 207 given two doses of AZD1222 and about 26 given two doses of MenACWY control vaccine.

Here is what the overall study found, with its caveats: After two AZD1222 doses, both the breadth and the depth of spike-specific TCRs were significantly higher than at day 0 and than in MenACWY recipients. In the small 56-69-year group, the increase in depth fell short of significance, most likely because of low power. The vaccine-associated CD4 TCRs covered the entire spike protein, and the dominant responses fell in regions 160-218 and 743-854. Conclusions about previously exposed vaccinees were limited because only 6 or 7 AZD1222 recipients were SARS-CoV-2 seropositive at baseline. No day 14 peak-response samples were available, so repertoires were characterized only after the peak T cell response. Participants were mostly white British, with more females than males. The authors suggested clonal diversity may have been underestimated. Nearly half of unique spike-specific TCRs reportedly recognized epitopes outside regions mutated in the B.1.351 and B.1.1.7 variants.

CDR3 length: 13 amino acids, cysteine to phenylalanine. CDR3 DNA is the only sequence kept; it has 39 bases, read in frame from the first base. V is reduced by 2 bases and J by 7 bases, leaving a spacing of 12 bases between them. For CDR1 and CDR2, the germline V gene lists SGHTA and FQGNSA. The sample in question was peripheral blood, obtained on day 0 of AZD1222 vaccination. The clonotype comes from an adult in good health. The chain joins TRBV7-2 to TRBJ2-7; no D gene can be assigned with confidence. The nucleotide sequence reads as follows: TGTGCCAGCAGCTTATCTGTATCCCGAGAGCAGTACTTC. Translated, it gives CASSLSVSREQYF.